The T cell receptor beta chain described here comes from a study of control samples from healthy donors and cancer patients. Method: immunoSEQ multiplex PCR; TCRdb's copy keeps in-frame clones and lacks some. The table records approximately 110,000 clones, 83% of them present only once. The V gene lost 6 bases and the J gene lost 2 bases, with 11 bases spanning the gap. The germline CDR1 and CDR2 sequences are MNHNY and SVGAGI (reference sequence). There are 14 residues in the CDR3. The rearrangement uses TRBV6-6 and TRBJ1-5, with a possible D match to TRBD1 (5 bases). The sequenced material came from blood. The source of this sequence is a woman aged 45 to 65 in good health. In DNA, the CDR3 is TGTGCCAGCAGACCCCGGGACGGCAATCAGCCCCAGCATTTT. Translating it yields CASRPRDGNQPQHF.